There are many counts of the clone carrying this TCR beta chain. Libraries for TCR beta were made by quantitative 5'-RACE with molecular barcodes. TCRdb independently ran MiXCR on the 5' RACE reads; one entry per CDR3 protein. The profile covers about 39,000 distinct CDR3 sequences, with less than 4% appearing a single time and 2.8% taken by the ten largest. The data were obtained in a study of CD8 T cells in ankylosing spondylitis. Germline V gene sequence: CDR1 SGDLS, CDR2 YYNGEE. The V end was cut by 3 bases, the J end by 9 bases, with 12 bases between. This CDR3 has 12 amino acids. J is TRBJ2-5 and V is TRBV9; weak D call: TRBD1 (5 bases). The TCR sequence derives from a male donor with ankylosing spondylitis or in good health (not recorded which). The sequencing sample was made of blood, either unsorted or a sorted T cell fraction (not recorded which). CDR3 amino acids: CASSAGVGAQYF. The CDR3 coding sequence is TGTGCCAGCAGCGCCGGAGTAGGGGCCCAGTACTTC.